This T cell receptor beta chain was found in a study of vaccination effects on CD4 cells after COVID-19. Study-level findings and limits: Marked clonal contraction of both clone types appeared late after vaccination.

Comments on this clone: Its antigen is unknown.

TCRdb's copy holds only in-frame clones and misses some; the assay was immunoSEQ multiplex PCR. This repertoire shows 50,000 to 65,000 clones, roughly 76% found once; its top ten account for more than 2%. The ViraFEST assay expanded antigen-specific CD4+ T cells with viral peptide pools before sequencing. Subsequent to ten to eleven days of culture, CD4+ T cells were isolated. Neither prior SARS-CoV-2 infection nor positive nucleocapsid antibodies were present in the vaccine recipients. They grew roughly 2 million PBMC in each well, adding around 10 IU/ml IL-2 and approximately 9.2 ug/ml peptides. The material sequenced was CD4+ T cells from PBMCs cultured with HCoV-229E spike peptides, taken before COVID-19 vaccination. The sequence derives from a human donor who received a COVID-19 vaccine.

CDR3 in DNA: TGTGCCAGCAGCCCAAGCGGAGGGTACCCCGGGTCTGGGGCCAACGTCCTGACTTTC. This codes for CASSPSGGYPGSGANVLTF. The chain combines TRBV21-1 with TRBJ2-6; the listed D gene, TRBD2, was not tested against the DNA. TRBV21-1 is reported as a pseudogene. This CDR3 is 19 amino acids long.